This TCR beta chain was sequenced for a study of cytomegalovirus exposure and HLA in healthy donors. The V gene end was trimmed by 2 bases and the J gene end by 2 bases; junction bases not matched to a gene: 5. Germline V gene lookup returns CDR1 LGHNA and CDR2 YSLEER. This CDR3 has 16 amino acids. This PCR relied on a set of 60 Vbeta primers and 13 Jbeta primers. Here immunoSEQ multiplex PCR was the method, and the copy in TCRdb shows in-frame clones only, minus some. The data show roughly 80,000 clones, about three quarters seen once. Material for sequencing was PBMCs. The receptor comes from a male donor in good health and CMV-seropositive. This chain uses TRBV4-3 with TRBJ1-3, with TRBD1 matching 8 bases. In nucleotides, the CDR3 is TGCGCCAGCAGCCAACCGGGACAGGACACTGGAAACACCATATATTTT. Its translation is CASSQPGQDTGNTIYF.